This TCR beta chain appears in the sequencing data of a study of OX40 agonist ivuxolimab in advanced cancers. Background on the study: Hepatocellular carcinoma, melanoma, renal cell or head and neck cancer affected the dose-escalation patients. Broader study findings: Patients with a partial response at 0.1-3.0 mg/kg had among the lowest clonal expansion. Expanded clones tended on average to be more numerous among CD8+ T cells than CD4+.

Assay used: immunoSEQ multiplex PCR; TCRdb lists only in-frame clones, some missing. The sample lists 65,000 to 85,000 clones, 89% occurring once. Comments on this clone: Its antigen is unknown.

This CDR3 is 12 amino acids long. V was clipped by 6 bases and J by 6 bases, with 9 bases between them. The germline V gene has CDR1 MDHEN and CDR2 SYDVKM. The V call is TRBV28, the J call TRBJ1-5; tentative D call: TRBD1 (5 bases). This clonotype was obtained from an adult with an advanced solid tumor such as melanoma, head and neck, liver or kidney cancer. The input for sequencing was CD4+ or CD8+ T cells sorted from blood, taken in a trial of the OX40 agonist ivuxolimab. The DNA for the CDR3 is TGTGCCAGCAGCAGCAGGGTTCAGCCCCAGCATTTT. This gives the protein CASSSRVQPQHF.